The entry below gives a single T cell receptor (beta chain) sequence along with its context. The antigen is not known. The investigators reverse transcribed all of the isolated RNA, so they sequenced expressed TCRB transcripts. Measured with immunoSEQ multiplex PCR; TCRdb has only the in-frame clones, and not every one. The sample has some 120,000 clones, around 16% seen once. This specimen belongs to a study of beta chain features in type 1 diabetes. Study findings and constraints: Researchers report that Type 1 diabetes patients had moderately but significantly shorter TCRB CDR3s across all four CD4+ subsets. There was a possibility that cDNA sequencing over-represented cells with high TCR expression.

Based on CD45RO/CCR7/CD25/CD127/CD95/CD27, CD4+ regulatory, stem cell-like memory, naive and central memory cells were sorted. The CDR3 has 14 residues. The V and J ends lost 2 bases and 1 base respectively, with 9 bases between them. CDR1 SGHTA and CDR2 FQGNSA come from the germline V gene. This chain uses TRBV7-2 with TRBJ2-7; no firm D call. The origin of this receptor is a man aged 18 to 29 with type 1 diabetes. Sequencing was carried out using central memory CD4+ T cells from blood. CDR3 loop: CASSLFGSSYEQYF. CDR3 sequence (DNA): TGTGCCAGCAGCTTATTCGGCAGTTCCTACGAGCAGTACTTC.